The T cell receptor beta chain under discussion was sequenced for a study of spatial heterogeneity in lung cancer. Points from the study as a whole: Tracking of tumor mutation counts was seen in expanded intratumoral alpha and beta TCR counts.

This clonotype was picked up a small number of times. Its antigen is unidentified. Trimming shortened V by 1 base and J by 8 bases, and 6 bases separated the two germline ends. CDR3 length: 13 amino acids. The V gene's germline CDR1 is SNHLY and CDR2 FYNNEI. Using its own MiXCR run on the 5' RACE reads, TCRdb lists one record per CDR3 protein. The table lists around 95,000 distinct CDR3 sequences, nearly 4.5% of them singletons. Time point given: sample taken at primary tumor resection. Sequenced material: lung tumor tissue, taken at surgery. V is TRBV2 and J is TRBJ1-6; D is undetermined. This receptor was taken from a male donor with early-stage non-small cell lung cancer. The CDR3 loop is CASSEGRYSPLHF. The CDR3 bases are TGTGCCAGCAGTGAAGGGAGGTATTCACCCCTCCACTTT.